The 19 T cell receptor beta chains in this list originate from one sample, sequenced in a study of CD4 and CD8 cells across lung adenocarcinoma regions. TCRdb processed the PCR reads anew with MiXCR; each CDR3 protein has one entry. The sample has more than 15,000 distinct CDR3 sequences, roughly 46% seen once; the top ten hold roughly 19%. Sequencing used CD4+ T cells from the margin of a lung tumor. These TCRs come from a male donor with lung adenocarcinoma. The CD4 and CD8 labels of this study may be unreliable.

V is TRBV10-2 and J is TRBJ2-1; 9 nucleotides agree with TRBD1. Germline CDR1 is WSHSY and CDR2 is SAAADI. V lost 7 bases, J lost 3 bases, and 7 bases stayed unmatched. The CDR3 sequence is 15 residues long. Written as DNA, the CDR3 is TGCGCCAGCAAGAGGGGACAGGGAGACTACAATGAGCAGTTCTTC. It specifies CASKRGQGDYNEQFF.

CDR3 protein: CATGFGGGAQNIQYF. CDR3 coding DNA: TGTGCCACGGGGTTCGGTGGCGGTGCCCAAAACATCCAGTACTTC. This chain uses TRBV27 with TRBJ2-5, with D perhaps TRBD2 (5 bases). The CDR3 contains 15 residues. Germline V lookup: CDR1 MNHEY, CDR2 SMNVEV (reference sequence). V dropped 10 bases and J dropped 10 bases, with 28 bases sitting between them.

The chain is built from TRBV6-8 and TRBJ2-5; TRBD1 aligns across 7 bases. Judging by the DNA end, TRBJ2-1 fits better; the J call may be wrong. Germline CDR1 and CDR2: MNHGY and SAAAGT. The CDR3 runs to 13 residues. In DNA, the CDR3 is TGTGCCAGCAGTTACGAACAGGGGTTGGGGCAGTTCTTC. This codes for CASSYEQGLGQFF.

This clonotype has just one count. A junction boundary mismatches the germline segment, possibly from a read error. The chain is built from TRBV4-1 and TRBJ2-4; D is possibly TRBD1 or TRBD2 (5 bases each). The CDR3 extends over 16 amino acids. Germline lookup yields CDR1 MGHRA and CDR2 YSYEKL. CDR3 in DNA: TGCGCCAGCAGCGGCCTGGGGCTGGGAGCCAAAAATATTCAGTACTTC. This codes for CASSGLGLGAKNIQYF.

The CDR3 here is CASSLEGGYEQYF. CDR3 in DNA: TGTGCCAGCAGTTTGGAGGGCGGCTACGAGCAGTACTTC. The chain is built from TRBV12-3 or TRBV12-4 and TRBJ2-5, with D possibly TRBD2 on 6 matching bases. The DNA matches TRBJ2-7 better at its end, which makes the J call doubtful. This CDR3 has 13 amino acids.

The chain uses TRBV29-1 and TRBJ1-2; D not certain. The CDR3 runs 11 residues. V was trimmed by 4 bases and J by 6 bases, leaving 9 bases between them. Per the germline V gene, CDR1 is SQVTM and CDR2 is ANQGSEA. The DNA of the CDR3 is TGCAGCGTTGTTGAGGGTAATGGCTACACCTTC. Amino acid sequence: CSVVEGNGYTF.

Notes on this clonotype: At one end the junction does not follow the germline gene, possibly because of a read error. This CDR3 reads CASRLQAGITDEQFF. CDR3 DNA: TGTGCCAGCAGACTCCAGGCCGGAATCACAGATGAGCAGTTTTTT. V usage is TRBV6-1 and J usage is TRBJ2-2; D not certain. Germline V gene data show CDR1 as MNHNS and CDR2 as SASEGT. CDR3 length equals 15 residues.

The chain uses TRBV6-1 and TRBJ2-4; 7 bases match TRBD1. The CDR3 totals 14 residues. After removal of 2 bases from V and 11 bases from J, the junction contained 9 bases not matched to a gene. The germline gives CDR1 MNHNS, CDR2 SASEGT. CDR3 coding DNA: TGTGCCAGCAGTGAAATGACAGGGAAGATCGTTCAGTACTTC. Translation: CASSEMTGKIVQYF.

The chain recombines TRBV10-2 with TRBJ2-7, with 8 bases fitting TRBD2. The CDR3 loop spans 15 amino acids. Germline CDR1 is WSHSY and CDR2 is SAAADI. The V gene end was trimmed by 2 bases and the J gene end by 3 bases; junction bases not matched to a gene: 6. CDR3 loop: CASSETGTSGYEQYF. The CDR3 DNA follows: TGCGCCAGCAGTGAGACCGGGACTAGTGGCTACGAGCAGTACTTC.

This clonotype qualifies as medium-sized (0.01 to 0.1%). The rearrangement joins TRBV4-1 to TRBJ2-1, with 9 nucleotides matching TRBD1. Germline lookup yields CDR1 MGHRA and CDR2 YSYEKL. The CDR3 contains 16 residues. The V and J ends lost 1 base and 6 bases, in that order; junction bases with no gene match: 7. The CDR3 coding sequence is TGCGCCAGCAGCCAAGTCAGATGGACAGGGGTCAATGAGCAGTTCTTC. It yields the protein CASSQVRWTGVNEQFF.

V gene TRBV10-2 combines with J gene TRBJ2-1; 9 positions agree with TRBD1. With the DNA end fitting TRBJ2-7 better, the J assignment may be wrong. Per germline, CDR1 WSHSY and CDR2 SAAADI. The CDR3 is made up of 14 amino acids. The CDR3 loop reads CASSGKGQGYEQYF. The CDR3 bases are TGCGCCAGCAGTGGTAAGGGACAGGGATACGAGCAGTACTTC.

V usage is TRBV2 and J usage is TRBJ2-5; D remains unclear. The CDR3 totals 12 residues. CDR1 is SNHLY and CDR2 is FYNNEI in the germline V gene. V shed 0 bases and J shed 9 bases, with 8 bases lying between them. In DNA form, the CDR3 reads TGTGCCAGCAGTGAAGCGCTTTTCGCCCAGTACTTC. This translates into CASSEALFAQYF.

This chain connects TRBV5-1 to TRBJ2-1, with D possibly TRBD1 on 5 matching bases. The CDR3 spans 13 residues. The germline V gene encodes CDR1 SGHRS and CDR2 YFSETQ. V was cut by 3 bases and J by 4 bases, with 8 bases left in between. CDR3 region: CASSSQGYNEQFF. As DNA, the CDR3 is TGCGCCAGCAGCTCGCAGGGTTACAATGAGCAGTTCTTC.

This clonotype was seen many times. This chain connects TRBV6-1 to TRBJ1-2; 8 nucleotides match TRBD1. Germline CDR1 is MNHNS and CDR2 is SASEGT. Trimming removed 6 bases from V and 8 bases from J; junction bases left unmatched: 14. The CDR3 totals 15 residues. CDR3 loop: CASRKPDRDWEGYTF. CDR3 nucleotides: TGTGCCAGCAGAAAACCGGACAGGGACTGGGAGGGCTACACCTTC.

For the CDR3, the DNA is TGTGCCAGCAGCTTAGGGCAGATGAACACTGAAGCTTTCTTT. Protein sequence: CASSLGQMNTEAFF. The chain is built from TRBV11-3 and TRBJ1-1; D not certain. V lost 1 base, J lost 0 bases, and 6 bases lay in between. Per the germline V gene, CDR1 is SGHNT and CDR2 is YENEEA. This CDR3 has 14 amino acids.

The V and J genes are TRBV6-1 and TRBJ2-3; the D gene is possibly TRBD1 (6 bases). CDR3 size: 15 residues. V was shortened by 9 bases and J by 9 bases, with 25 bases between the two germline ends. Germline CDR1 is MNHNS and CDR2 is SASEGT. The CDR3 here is CARGLQSVSTGTQYF. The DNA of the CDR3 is TGTGCCAGGGGCCTCCAGTCCGTGAGCACAGGGACGCAGTATTTT.

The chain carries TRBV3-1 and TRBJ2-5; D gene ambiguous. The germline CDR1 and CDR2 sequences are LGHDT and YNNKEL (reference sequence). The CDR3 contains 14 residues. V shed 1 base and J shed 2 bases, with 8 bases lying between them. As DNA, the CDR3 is TGTGCCAGCAGCCAAGTTCGAGTTCAAGAGACCCAGTACTTC. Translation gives CASSQVRVQETQYF.

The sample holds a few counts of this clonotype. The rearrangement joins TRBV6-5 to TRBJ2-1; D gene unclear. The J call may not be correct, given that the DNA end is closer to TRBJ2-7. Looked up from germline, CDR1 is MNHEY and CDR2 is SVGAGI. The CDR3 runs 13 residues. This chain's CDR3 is CASSYGLTYEQYF. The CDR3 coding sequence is TGTGCCAGCAGTTACGGCTTGACCTACGAGCAGTACTTC.

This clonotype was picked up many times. CDR3 in amino acids: CASSQTFGSRHNEQFF. In DNA form, the CDR3 reads TGTGCCAGCAGCCAAACGTTCGGGAGTAGGCACAATGAGCAGTTCTTC. The chain combines TRBV7-2 with TRBJ2-1, with D possibly being TRBD2 (6 bases). The CDR3 spans 16 residues. Germline loops: CDR1 SGHTA, CDR2 FQGNSA. V gave up 5 bases and J gave up 5 bases, with 19 bases separating them.